Many counts were recorded for the clone carrying this TCR beta chain. This sample is drawn from a study of T-cell reconstitution after alpha-beta-depleted transplantation in children. CDR1 is DFQATT and CDR2 is SNEGSKA in the germline V gene (reference sequence). The germline V and J ends were trimmed by 0 bases and 10 bases, with 7 bases remaining between them. The CDR3 consists of 12 residues. The library targeted TCRbeta and was prepared with unique molecular identifiers. MiXCR was run by TCRdb on the PCR reads, yielding one entry per CDR3 protein. The table shows about 110,000 distinct CDR3 sequences, with roughly 6.1% occurring only once.

The V call is TRBV20-1, the J call TRBJ2-6; D remains ambiguous. This sequence originates from a male patient under 10 years old who had a stem cell transplant for acute lymphoblastic leukemia, so the T cells may come from the graft donor. The sequences come from PBMCs, mostly from graft donor cells, collected 360 days after TCRalphabeta/CD19-depleted stem cell transplant. CDR3 amino acids: CSARDLENVLTF. The CDR3 DNA reads as TGCAGTGCTAGAGATCTTGAGAACGTCCTGACTTTC.